This T cell receptor (beta chain) was recovered during a study of CD8 T cells in Susac syndrome. This CDR3 has 13 amino acids. Trimming removed 2 bases from V and 7 bases from J, with 11 bases in between. Germline V gene data show CDR1 as MGHRA and CDR2 as YSYEKL. Negative isolation yielded CD4+ and CD8+ T cells, and FACS enriched TEMRA cells. Random hexamers were used to reverse transcribe the RNA input (about 0.5 to 1 ug). An immunoSEQ multiplex PCR generated amplified TCR beta CDR3 products spanning 54 Vbeta and 13 Jbeta. TCRdb analysed the immunoSEQ multiplex PCR reads with MiXCR anew, one entry per CDR3 protein. This table has hundreds of thousands of distinct CDR3 sequences, 75% to 90% appearing once.

This chain connects TRBV4-1 to TRBJ2-5, with D unresolved. The receptor was isolated from a human donor with multiple sclerosis. The sample taken for sequencing was CD8+ T cells from PBMCs. The CDR3 sequence is CASSQSQSRTQYF. Written as DNA, the CDR3 is TGCGCCAGCAGCCAATCGCAATCGAGGACCCAGTACTTC.